The 16 T cell receptor beta chains given below trace back to one sample, sequenced in a study of blood T cells in healthy people across ages. For the second PCR, which ran for 7 to 11 cycles, a sample-barcoded 5' primer and a J-beta primer mix were used. TCRdb independently ran MiXCR on the 5' RACE reads; one entry per CDR3 protein. This table holds about 760,000 distinct CDR3 sequences, approximately 60% found once. Sequenced sample: blood. The source of these receptors is a man in his forties in good health.

The genes are TRBV28 and TRBJ1-6; no definite D call. Trimming left V 3 bases short and J 14 bases short, with 5 bases between. Germline assignment: CDR1 MDHEN and CDR2 SYDVKM. The CDR3 is 10 amino acids. The DNA of the CDR3 is TGTGCCAGCAGTTTTAATACCCTCCACTTT. Translated, it gives CASSFNTLHF.

The V call is TRBV12-3 or TRBV12-4, the J call TRBJ2-7; 9 positions match TRBD1. CDR3 length equals 14 residues. J gave up 7 bases and V 4 bases, and 8 bases lay outside the gene matches. In DNA form, the CDR3 reads TGTGCCAGCAGTTCCACACAGGGGGCGAGTGAGCAGTACTTC. Its protein is CASSSTQGASEQYF.

V and J are TRBV10-3 and TRBJ1-5, with 9 bases identical to TRBD1. J was trimmed by 6 bases and V by 2 bases; bases with no gene match: 2. The germline CDR1 and CDR2 sequences are ENHRY and SYGVKD. This CDR3 is built from 14 residues. This CDR3 reads CAISETQGAQPQHF. In nucleotides, the CDR3 is TGTGCCATCAGTGAGACACAGGGGGCTCAGCCCCAGCATTTT.

This chain uses TRBV7-3 with TRBJ2-1; 11 nucleotides align to TRBD2. The J call is doubtful: the DNA matches TRBJ2-7 better. This CDR3 spans 19 amino acids. Per the germline V gene, CDR1 is SGHTA and CDR2 is FQGTGA. The CDR3 bases are TGTGCCAGCAGTTTGACTAGCGGGAAGTCAAGAGGTTCCTACAATGAGCAGTACTTC. It translates to CASSLTSGKSRGSYNEQYF.

This clonotype came up a few times. The rearrangement uses TRBV29-1 and TRBJ1-2; D ambiguous. This CDR3 is built from 12 residues. V lost 4 bases, J lost 5 bases, and 11 bases lay in between. CDR1 and CDR2 (germline): SQVTM, ANQGSEA. CDR3 region: CSVAVSGYGYTF. DNA for the CDR3: TGCAGCGTTGCGGTTTCAGGTTATGGCTACACCTTC.

The chain uses TRBV29-1 and TRBJ2-1; weak D call: TRBD1 (6 bases). This CDR3 spans 15 amino acids. Germline-derived CDR1 and CDR2 are SQVTM and ANQGSEA. The V gene lost 1 base and the J gene lost 0 bases, with 10 bases spanning the gap. CDR3 residues: CSVEGDMSSYNEQFF. The CDR3 coding sequence is TGCAGCGTTGAAGGGGACATGAGCTCCTACAATGAGCAGTTCTTC.

This clonotype was picked up a small number of times. The chain has TRBV29-1 and TRBJ2-3; tentatively, D is TRBD1 (6 bases). The CDR3 contains 14 residues. Looked up from germline, CDR1 is SQVTM and CDR2 is ANQGSEA. Trimming left V 4 bases short and J 1 base short, with 12 bases between. The CDR3 nucleotides read TGCAGCGTTGTAGACAGGCGACGCACAGATACGCAGTATTTT. This translates into CSVVDRRRTDTQYF.

This clonotype was picked up one time. V and J are TRBV6-2 or TRBV6-3 and TRBJ1-5, with 8 bases that match TRBD1. CDR1 and CDR2 (germline): MNHEY, SVGEGT. The CDR3 contains 15 residues. V lost 8 bases to trimming and J lost 7 bases; unmatched junction nucleotides: 13. The CDR3 DNA follows: TGTGCCAGCGGACTCCGGACAGGGAGGTTGCAGCCCCAGCATTTT. Translated: CASGLRTGRLQPQHF.

The chain carries TRBV12-3 or TRBV12-4 and TRBJ1-4; the D gene is possibly TRBD1 (5 bases). CDR3 length: 14 amino acids. V was pared by 5 bases and J by 6 bases, with 13 bases between. This CDR3 reads CASSTTAFYEKLFF. CDR3 nucleotide sequence: TGTGCCAGCAGTACGACAGCATTTTATGAAAAACTGTTTTTT.

The rearrangement uses TRBV20-1 and TRBJ2-1; 10 bases fit TRBD2. The V segment lost 3 bases and the J segment 6 bases; nucleotides outside the gene matches: 11. CDR3 size: 16 residues. Germline loops: CDR1 DFQATT, CDR2 SNEGSKA (reference sequence). The CDR3 sequence is CSASRALAGASNEQFF. The CDR3 coding sequence is TGCAGTGCTAGTAGAGCCCTAGCGGGGGCATCCAATGAGCAGTTCTTC.

This chain joins TRBV20-1 and TRBJ2-3; 7 bases are shared with TRBD2. Trimming took 2 bases from V and 1 from J; bases not matched to a gene: 3. The CDR3 is 14 amino acids. Germline V gene lookup returns CDR1 DFQATT and CDR2 SNEGSKA (reference sequence). The CDR3, as DNA: TGCAGTGCTAGAACTAGCGTGGGCACAGATACGCAGTATTTT. It encodes CSARTSVGTDTQYF.

This clonotype was found many times. This chain uses TRBV6-5 with TRBJ2-3; D might be TRBD2 (6 bases). From germline, CDR1 is MNHEY and CDR2 SVGAGI. The V and J ends lost 5 bases and 5 bases respectively, with 11 bases between them. CDR3 length: 13 residues. The CDR3 reads CASSRDLVDTQYF. Written as DNA, the CDR3 is TGTGCCAGCAGTCGGGACTTGGTAGATACGCAGTATTTT.

The CDR3, as DNA: TGTGCCAGCAGCAAGACTAAGCGGGAGTGGAATGAGCAGTTCTTC. This gives the protein CASSKTKREWNEQFF. This rearrangement joins TRBV7-9 to TRBJ2-1, with 8 bases fitting TRBD2. This CDR3 contains 15 residues. The V gene end was trimmed by 5 bases and the J gene end by 7 bases; junction bases not matched to a gene: 10. CDR1 and CDR2 (germline): SEHNR, FQNEAQ (reference sequence).

The chain recombines TRBV7-9 with TRBJ2-3; TRBD2 aligns across 8 bases. CDR1 SEHNR and CDR2 FQNEAQ come from the germline V gene (reference sequence). The length of the CDR3 is 15 residues. V was clipped by 2 bases and J by 4 bases; unmatched bases: 5. The CDR3 bases are TGTGCCAGCAGCTTAACAGCGGGAGTACCAGATACGCAGTATTTT. Protein product: CASSLTAGVPDTQYF. Using reference TRBV7-9 and TRBJ2-3 for the parts outside the CDR3, the full variable domain is DTGVSQNPRHKITKRGQNVTFRCDPISEHNRLYWYRQTLGQGPEFLTYFQNEAQLEKSRLLSDRFSAERPKGSFSTLEIQRTEQGDSAMYLCASSLTAGVPDTQYFGPGTRLTVL.

Comments on this clonotype: Compared with germline, one end of the junction differs, possibly owing to a read error. The V and J genes are TRBV29-1 and TRBJ2-1, with D possibly being TRBD1 (6 bases). This CDR3 has 13 amino acids. Germline lookup yields CDR1 SQVTM and CDR2 ANQGSEA. The CDR3 DNA reads TGCGGCGTGGGACACCCCACTGCCAATGAGCAGTTCTTC. The encoded protein is CGVGHPTANEQFF.

The chain joins TRBV28 to TRBJ2-7, with 8 bases aligning to TRBD2. The germline V gene encodes CDR1 MDHEN and CDR2 SYDVKM. CDR3 length equals 13 residues. V lost 10 bases to trimming and J lost 6 bases; unmatched junction nucleotides: 11. The CDR3 reads CAIQSGSQFEQYF. In DNA, the CDR3 is TGTGCCATACAAAGCGGGAGCCAATTCGAGCAGTACTTC.